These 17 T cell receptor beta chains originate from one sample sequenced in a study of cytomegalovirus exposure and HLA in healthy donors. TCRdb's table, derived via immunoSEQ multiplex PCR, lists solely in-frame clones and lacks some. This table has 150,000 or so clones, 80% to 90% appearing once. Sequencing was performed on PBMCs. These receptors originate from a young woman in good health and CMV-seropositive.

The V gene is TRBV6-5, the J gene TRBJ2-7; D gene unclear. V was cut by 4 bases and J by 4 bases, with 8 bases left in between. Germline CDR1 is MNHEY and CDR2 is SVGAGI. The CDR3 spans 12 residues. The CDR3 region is CASSSPGYEQYF. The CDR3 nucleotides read TGTGCCAGCAGTTCCCCCGGGTACGAGCAGTACTTC.

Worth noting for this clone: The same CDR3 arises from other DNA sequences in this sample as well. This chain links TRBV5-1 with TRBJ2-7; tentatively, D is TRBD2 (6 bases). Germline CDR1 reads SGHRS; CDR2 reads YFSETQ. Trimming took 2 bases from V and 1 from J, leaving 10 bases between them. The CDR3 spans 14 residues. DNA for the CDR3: TGCGCCAGCAGCTTCCTGGGGGGTTCCTACGAGCAGTACTTC. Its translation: CASSFLGGSYEQYF.

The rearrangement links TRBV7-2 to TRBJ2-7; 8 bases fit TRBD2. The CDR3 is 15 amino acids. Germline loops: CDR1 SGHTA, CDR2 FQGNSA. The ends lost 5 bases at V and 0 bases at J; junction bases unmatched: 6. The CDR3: CASSLSGGLSYEQYF. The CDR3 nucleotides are TGTGCCAGCAGCCTAAGCGGGGGCCTCTCCTACGAGCAGTACTTC.

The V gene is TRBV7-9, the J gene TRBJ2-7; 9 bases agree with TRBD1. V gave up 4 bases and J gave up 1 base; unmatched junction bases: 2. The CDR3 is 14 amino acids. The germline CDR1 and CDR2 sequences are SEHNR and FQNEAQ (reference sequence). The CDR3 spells CASSSGTGSYEQYF. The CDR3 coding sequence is TGTGCCAGCAGCTCCGGGACAGGGTCCTACGAGCAGTACTTC.

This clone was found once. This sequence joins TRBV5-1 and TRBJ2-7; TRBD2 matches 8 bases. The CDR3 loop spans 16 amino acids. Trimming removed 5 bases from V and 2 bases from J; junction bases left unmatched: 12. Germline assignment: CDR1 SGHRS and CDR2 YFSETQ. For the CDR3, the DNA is TGCGCCAGCAGAAGAGCGGGGGTCACTCCCCCCTACGAGCAGTACTTC. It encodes CASRRAGVTPPYEQYF. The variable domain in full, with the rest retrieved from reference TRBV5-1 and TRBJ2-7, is KAGVTQTPRYLIKTRGQQVTLSCSPISGHRSVSWYQQTPGQGLQFLFEYFSETQRNKGNFPGRFSGRQFSNSRSEMNVSTLELGDSALYLCASRRAGVTPPYEQYFGPGTRLTVT.

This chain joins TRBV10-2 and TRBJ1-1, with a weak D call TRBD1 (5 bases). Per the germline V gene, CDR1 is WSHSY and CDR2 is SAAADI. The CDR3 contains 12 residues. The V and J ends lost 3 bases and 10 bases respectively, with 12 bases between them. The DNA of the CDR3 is TGCGCCAGCAGTGATAGGGCCGGGGGAGCTTTCTTT. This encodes CASSDRAGGAFF.

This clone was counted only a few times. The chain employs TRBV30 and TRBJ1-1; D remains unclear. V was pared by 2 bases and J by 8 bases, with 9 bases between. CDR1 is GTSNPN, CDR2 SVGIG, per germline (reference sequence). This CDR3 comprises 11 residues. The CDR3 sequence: CAWSPTREAFF. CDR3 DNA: TGTGCCTGGAGTCCCACGAGGGAAGCTTTCTTT.

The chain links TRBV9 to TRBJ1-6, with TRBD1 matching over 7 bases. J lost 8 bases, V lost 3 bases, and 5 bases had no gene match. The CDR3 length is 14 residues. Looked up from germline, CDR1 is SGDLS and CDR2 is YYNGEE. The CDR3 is CASSGRDRYSPLHF. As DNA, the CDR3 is TGTGCCAGCAGCGGGCGGGACAGATATTCACCCCTCCACTTT. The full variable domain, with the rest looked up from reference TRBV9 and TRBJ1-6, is DSGVTQTPKHLITATGQRVTLRCSPRSGDLSVYWYQQSLDQGLQFLIQYYNGEERAKGNILERFSAQQFPDLHSELNLSSLELGDSALYFCASSGRDRYSPLHFGNGTRLTVT.

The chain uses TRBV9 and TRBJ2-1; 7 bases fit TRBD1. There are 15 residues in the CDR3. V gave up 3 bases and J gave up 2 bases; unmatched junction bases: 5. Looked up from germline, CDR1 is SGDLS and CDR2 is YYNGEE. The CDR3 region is CASSGTGAPYNEQFF. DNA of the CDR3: TGTGCCAGCAGCGGCACAGGGGCCCCCTACAATGAGCAGTTCTTC.

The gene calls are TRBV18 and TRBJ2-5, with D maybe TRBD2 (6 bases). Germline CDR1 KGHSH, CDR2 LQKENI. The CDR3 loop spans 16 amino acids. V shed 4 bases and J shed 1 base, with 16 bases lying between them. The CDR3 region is CASSRSGVGFQETQYF. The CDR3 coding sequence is TGTGCCAGCTCACGATCGGGGGTCGGCTTCCAAGAGACCCAGTACTTC.

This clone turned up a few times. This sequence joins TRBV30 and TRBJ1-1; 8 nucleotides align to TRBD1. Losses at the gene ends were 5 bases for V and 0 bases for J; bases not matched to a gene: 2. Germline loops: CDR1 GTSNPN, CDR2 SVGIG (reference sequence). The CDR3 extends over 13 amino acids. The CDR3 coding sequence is TGTGCCTGGGACAGGGGCTTGAACACTGAAGCTTTCTTT. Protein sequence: CAWDRGLNTEAFF.

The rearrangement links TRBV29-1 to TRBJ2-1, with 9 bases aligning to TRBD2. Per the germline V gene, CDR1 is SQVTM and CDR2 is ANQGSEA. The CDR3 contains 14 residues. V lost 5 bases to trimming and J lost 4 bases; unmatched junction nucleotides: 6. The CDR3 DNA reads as TGCAGCGTTCCCTGGAGCGGGGGGTACAATGAGCAGTTCTTC. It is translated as CSVPWSGGYNEQFF.

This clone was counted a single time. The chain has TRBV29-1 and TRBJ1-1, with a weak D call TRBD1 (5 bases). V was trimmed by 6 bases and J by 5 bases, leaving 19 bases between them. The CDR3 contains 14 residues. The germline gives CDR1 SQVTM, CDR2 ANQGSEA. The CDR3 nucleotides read TGCAGCGTCCGGCACGGGGGTGGACGGACTGAAGCTTTCTTT. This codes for CSVRHGGGRTEAFF.

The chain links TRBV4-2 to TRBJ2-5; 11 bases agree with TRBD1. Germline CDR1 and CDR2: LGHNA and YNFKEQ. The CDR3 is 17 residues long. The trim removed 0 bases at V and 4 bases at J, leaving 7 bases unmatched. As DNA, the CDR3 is TGTGCCAGCAGCCAAGATCCCGGGACAGGGGGACGAGAGACCCAGTACTTC. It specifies CASSQDPGTGGRETQYF.

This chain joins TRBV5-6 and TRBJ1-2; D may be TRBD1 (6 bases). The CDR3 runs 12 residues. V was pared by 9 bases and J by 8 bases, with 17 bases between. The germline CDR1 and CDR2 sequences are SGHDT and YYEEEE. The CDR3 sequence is CATREGGDGYTF. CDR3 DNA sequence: TGTGCCACCCGCGAGGGGGGGGACGGCTACACCTTC. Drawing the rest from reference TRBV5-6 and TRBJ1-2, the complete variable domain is DAGVTQSPTHLIKTRGQQVTLRCSPKSGHDTVSWYQQALGQGPQFIFQYYEEEERQRGNFPDRFSGHQFPNYSSELNVNALLLGDSALYLCATREGGDGYTFGSGTRLTVV.

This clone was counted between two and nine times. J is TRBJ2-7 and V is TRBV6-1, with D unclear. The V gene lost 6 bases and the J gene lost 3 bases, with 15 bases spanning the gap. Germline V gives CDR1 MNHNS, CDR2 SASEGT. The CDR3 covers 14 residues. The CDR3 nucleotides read TGTGCCAGCAGCTTAGCCCGGCTTATCTACGAGCAGTACTTC. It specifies CASSLARLIYEQYF.

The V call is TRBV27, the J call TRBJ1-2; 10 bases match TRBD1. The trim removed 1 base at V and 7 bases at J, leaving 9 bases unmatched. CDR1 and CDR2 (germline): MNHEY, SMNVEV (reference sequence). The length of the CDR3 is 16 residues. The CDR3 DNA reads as TGTGCCAGCAGTTTATACACCCCTGACAGGGGGCTTGGCTACACCTTC. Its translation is CASSLYTPDRGLGYTF.